In its sample, the clone carrying this T cell receptor (beta chain) was seen a few times. No antigen is known for it. Trimming left V 4 bases short and J 6 bases short, with 18 bases between. Germline loops: CDR1 GTSNPN, CDR2 SVGIG (reference sequence). The CDR3 covers 14 residues. The sample originates from a study of blood T cells in healthy people across ages. Notes on the study in general: Higher diversity and more naive CD4+ cells were features of long-lived donors, compared to aged donors.

A sample-barcoded 5' primer and a J-beta primer mix were used in a second PCR of roughly 6 to 11 cycles. All samples gave at least 2.5 million CDR3-containing paired-end reads. A single record per CDR3 protein comes from TCRdb applying MiXCR to the 5' RACE reads. Of around 990,000 distinct CDR3 sequences detected, 35% to 45% appear once; the ten largest clones hold around 13%. The people who gave samples were healthy Caucasians from Russia, aged about 6 to 100. The J gene is TRBJ1-2, the V gene TRBV30; a possible D gene is TRBD1 (5 bases). The sequence came from a man between 18 and 35 years old in good health. The sequencing sample was made of blood. CDR3 in DNA: TGTGCCTGGATGGCCTGGGAATCACAGGATGGCTACACCTTC. This gives the protein CAWMAWESQDGYTF.